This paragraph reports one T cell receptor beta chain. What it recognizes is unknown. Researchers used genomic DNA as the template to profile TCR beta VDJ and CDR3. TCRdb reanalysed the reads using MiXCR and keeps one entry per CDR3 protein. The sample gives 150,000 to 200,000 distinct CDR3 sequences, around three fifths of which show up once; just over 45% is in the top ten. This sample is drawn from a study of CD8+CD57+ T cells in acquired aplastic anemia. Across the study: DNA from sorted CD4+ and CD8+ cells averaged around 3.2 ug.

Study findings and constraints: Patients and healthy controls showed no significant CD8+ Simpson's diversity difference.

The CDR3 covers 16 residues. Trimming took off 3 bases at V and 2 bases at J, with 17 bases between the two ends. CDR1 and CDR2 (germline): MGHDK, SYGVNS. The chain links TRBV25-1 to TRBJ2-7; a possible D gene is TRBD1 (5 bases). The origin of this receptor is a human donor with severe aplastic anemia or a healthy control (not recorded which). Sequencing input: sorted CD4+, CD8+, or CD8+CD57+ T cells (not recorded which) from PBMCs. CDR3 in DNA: TGTGCCAGCAGTGACCCCGCTAAGACAGAAGCCTACGAGCAGTACTTC. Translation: CASSDPAKTEAYEQYF.